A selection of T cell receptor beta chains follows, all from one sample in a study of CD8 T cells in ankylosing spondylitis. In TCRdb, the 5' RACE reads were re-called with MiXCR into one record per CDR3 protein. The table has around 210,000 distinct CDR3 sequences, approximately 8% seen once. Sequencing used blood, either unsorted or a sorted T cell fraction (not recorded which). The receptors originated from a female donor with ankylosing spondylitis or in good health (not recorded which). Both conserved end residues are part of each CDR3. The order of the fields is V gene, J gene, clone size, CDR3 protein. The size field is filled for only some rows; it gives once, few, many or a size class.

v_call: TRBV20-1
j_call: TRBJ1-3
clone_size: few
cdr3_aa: CSASPVRSGNTIYF

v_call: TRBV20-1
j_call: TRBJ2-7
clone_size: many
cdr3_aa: CSVERKGSYEQYF

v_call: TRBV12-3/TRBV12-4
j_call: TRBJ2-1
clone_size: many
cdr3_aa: CASSLAGHNEQFF

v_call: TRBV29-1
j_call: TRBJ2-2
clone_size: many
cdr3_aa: CSVERTQAGELFF

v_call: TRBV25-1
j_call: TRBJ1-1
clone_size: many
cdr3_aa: CASRTDTEAFF

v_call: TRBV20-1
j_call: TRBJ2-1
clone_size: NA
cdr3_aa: CSASMADEQFF

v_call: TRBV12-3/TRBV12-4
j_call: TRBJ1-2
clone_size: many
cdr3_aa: CASSSSSGLGYTF

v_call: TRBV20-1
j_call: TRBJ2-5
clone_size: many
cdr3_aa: CSAPLGGLAGGLVQTQYF

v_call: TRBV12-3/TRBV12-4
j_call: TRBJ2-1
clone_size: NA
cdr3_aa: CARSFFRLARETYNEQFF

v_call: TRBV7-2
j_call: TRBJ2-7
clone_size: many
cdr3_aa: CASSFSPLGGSEQYF

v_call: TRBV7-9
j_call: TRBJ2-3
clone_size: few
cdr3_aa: CASSLGVLTGSTDTQYF

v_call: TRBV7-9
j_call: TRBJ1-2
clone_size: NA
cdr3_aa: CASSDSAGQGYGYTF

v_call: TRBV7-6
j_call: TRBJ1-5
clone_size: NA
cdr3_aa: CASSLCRRNRYQPQHF

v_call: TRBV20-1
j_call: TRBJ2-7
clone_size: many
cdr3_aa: CSARPGTPPYEQYF

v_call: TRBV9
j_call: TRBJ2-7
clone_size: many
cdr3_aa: CASSFGVGVSYEQYF

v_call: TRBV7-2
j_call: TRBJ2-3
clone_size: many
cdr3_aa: CASSFRGVGSDTQYF

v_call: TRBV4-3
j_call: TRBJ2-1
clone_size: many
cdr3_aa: CASSQILAEAYNEQFF

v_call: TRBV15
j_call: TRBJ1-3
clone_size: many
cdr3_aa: CATSRGSFGGNTIYF

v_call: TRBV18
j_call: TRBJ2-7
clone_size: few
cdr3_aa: CASSPGTNYEQYF

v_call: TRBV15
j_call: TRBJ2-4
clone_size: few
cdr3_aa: CATSRDGQLDKNIQYF

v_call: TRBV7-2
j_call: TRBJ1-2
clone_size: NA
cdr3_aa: CASSLGPGSEGGGYTF

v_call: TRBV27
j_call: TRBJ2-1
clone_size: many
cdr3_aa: CASSLEALSSYNEQFF

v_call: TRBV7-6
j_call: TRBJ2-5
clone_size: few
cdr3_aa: CASSLVLKETQYF